There are a few counts of the clone carrying this T cell receptor beta chain. This sample stems from a study of glioma-infiltrating T cells after dendritic cell vaccination. In the study overall: Patients received autologous tumor lysate-pulsed dendritic cell vaccination between the early 2000s and the early 2010s. At biweekly intervals, patients got three intradermal dendritic cell vaccine injections.

In germline, CDR1 is SEHNR, CDR2 FQNEAQ (reference sequence). The V gene end was trimmed by 5 bases and the J gene end by 2 bases; junction bases not matched to a gene: 9. The CDR3 consists of 16 residues. The primer mix had 60 V beta and 13 J beta primers. Assay: immunoSEQ multiplex PCR; the TCRdb copy retains only in-frame clones and omits some. Here the sample spans roughly 100,000 clones, 81% being singletons. This TCR was sampled from a human donor with glioblastoma. This sample comprised blood, obtained before dendritic cell vaccination. The V gene is TRBV7-9, the J gene TRBJ1-2; 9 nucleotides agree with TRBD1. This CDR3 is CASSPLGDRVNYGYTF. CDR3 in DNA: TGTGCCAGCAGCCCCCTGGGGGACAGGGTAAACTATGGCTACACCTTC.